Below, 10 T cell receptor beta chains from the same sample are listed, as sequenced in a study of persistence of HIV-infected CD4 T cells (TCRdb year 2020). Their antigens are not known. The sample's treatment or condition label, in plain terms: suppressive antiretroviral therapy. Cells were stimulated with lysates of CMV-infected fibroblasts at roughly 11 ug/mL. Memory CD4+ T cells that did not respond, being CD40L-negative, CD69-negative and CD45RO-high, were sorted as memory populations depleted of antigen-responding cells. TCRbeta repertoires were sequenced from genomic DNA with the immunoSEQ hsTCRB assay version 4 in survey mode. The clones in this table, taken by TCRdb from immuneACCESS, are in-frame only. Not every clone is retained; where verified, under half of the shortfall comes from an unresolved V gene, and the cause of the rest is unknown. The sample profile shows 46,000 or so clones; over 70% of them were found once. Jointly, the top ten make up about 3% of the sample.

Sequencing used CD4+ T cells sorted from PBMCs after approximately 19-hour stimulation, obtained from a patient who received antiretroviral therapy. The cell subset or site label on this specimen signifies: CD40L-CD69- CD45RO-high memory CD4 T cells not responding to CMV lysate. Receptor source: an adult man with HIV who was CMV-seropositive.

The V and J genes are TRBV19 and TRBJ1-2, with a weak D call TRBD1 (5 bases). There are 17 residues in the CDR3. With 1 base removed from V and 4 bases from J, the gap between germline ends came to 19 bases. From germline, CDR1 is LNHDA and CDR2 SQIVND (reference sequence). CDR3 nucleotides: TGTGCCAGTAGTATAGGGGGCAGCCCTACCGGTGGCTATGGCTACACCTTC. It is translated as CASSIGGSPTGGYGYTF.

The V gene is TRBV6-5, the J gene TRBJ2-7, with 7 bases fitting TRBD1. The CDR3 covers 13 residues. V gave up 5 bases and J gave up 0 bases; unmatched junction bases: 1. Germline assignment: CDR1 MNHEY and CDR2 SVGAGI. The CDR3 bases are TGTGCCAGCAGTCGACAGGGCTCCTACGAGCAGTACTTC. Translating it yields CASSRQGSYEQYF.

The chain combines TRBV19 with TRBJ1-2; unclear D gene. There are 12 residues in the CDR3. The ends were cut back, 3 bases at V and 5 bases at J, with 7 bases in the middle. CDR1 and CDR2 from the germline V gene are LNHDA and SQIVND (reference sequence). The CDR3 DNA sequence: TGTGCCAGTAGTATGGAACAGTATGGCTACACCTTC. It encodes CASSMEQYGYTF.

V and J are TRBV29-1 and TRBJ2-7, with 7 positions matching TRBD1. CDR3 length equals 13 residues. With V trimmed by 3 bases and J by 3 bases, 5 bases remained unmatched. Germline values: CDR1 SQVTM, CDR2 ANQGSEA. CDR3 sequence reads: CSVDGDSRYEQYF. The CDR3 region has the DNA TGCAGCGTTGATGGGGACAGCCGCTACGAGCAGTACTTC.

The chain is built from TRBV12-3 or TRBV12-4 and TRBJ1-1, with D unresolved. V was cut by 1 base and J by 4 bases, with 7 bases left in between. The CDR3 is 13 amino acids. This chain's CDR3 is CASSLGGFTEAFF. In DNA, the CDR3 is TGTGCCAGCAGTTTAGGAGGGTTCACTGAAGCTTTCTTT.

CDR3 nucleotide sequence: TGCAGCGTCTCGTACAGCTCTGGAAACACCATATATTTT. It specifies CSVSYSSGNTIYF. V usage is TRBV29-1 and J usage is TRBJ1-3; unclear D gene. The CDR3 length is 13 residues. Germline V CDR1 and CDR2: SQVTM, ANQGSEA. Trimming cost V 6 bases and J 0 bases, with 9 bases left between them.

J is TRBJ1-2 and V is TRBV29-1; 11 nucleotides match TRBD1. This CDR3 region has 14 residues. Germline trimming cut 3 bases from V and 4 bases from J; bases unmatched to any gene: 4. The V gene's germline CDR1 is SQVTM and CDR2 ANQGSEA. The chain's CDR3 is CSVDRTGGTYGYTF. The CDR3 DNA is TGCAGCGTTGACCGGACAGGGGGCACCTATGGCTACACCTTC.

V and J are TRBV19 and TRBJ1-5; maybe TRBD1 (6 bases). V lost 6 bases to trimming and J lost 3 bases, with 12 bases between them. CDR1 and CDR2 (germline): LNHDA, SQIVND (reference sequence). CDR3 length: 14 amino acids. In nucleotides, the CDR3 is TGTGCCAGTAGCAAACAGGGTAACAATCAGCCCCAGCATTTT. Translated: CASSKQGNNQPQHF.

In this sample, this clone turned up a few times. The rearrangement links TRBV7-9 to TRBJ1-2; D perhaps matches TRBD1 (5 bases). CDR3 size: 14 residues. The germline gives CDR1 SEHNR, CDR2 FQNEAQ (reference sequence). With 5 bases removed from V and 4 bases from J, the gap between germline ends came to 14 bases. The CDR3: CASSPGGEAYGYTF. Written as DNA, the CDR3 is TGTGCCAGCAGCCCCGGAGGGGAGGCCTATGGCTACACCTTC.

The chain has TRBV25-1 and TRBJ1-6; D not certain. The V end was cut by 5 bases, the J end by 7 bases, with 3 bases between. Per the germline V gene, CDR1 is MGHDK and CDR2 is SYGVNS. The CDR3 runs to 11 residues. The CDR3 DNA follows: TGTGCCAGCAGTCAGAATTCACCCCTCCACTTT. Its protein is CASSQNSPLHF.